This section outlines one T cell receptor beta chain sequence together with its context. Its antigen is currently unknown. Clones were read by immunoSEQ multiplex PCR, and TCRdb kept only the in-frame ones, dropping some. The sample carries under 35,000 clones, about 80% recorded once. This sample is part of a study of OX40 agonist ivuxolimab in advanced cancers. From germline, CDR1 is MDHEN and CDR2 SYDVKM. The CDR3 is 15 residues long. V was clipped by 7 bases and J by 4 bases, with 17 bases between them. Notes on the study in general: Both CD4+ and CD8+ T cell populations in blood had undergone clonal expansion by week 6 at 0.1 to 3.0 mg/kg. CD8+ T cells showed, on average, more clonal expansion than CD4+ cells.

The sequencing used CD4+ or CD8+ T cells sorted from blood, collected in a trial of the OX40 agonist ivuxolimab. The receptor was derived from an adult with an advanced solid tumor such as melanoma, head and neck, liver or kidney cancer. The chain combines TRBV28 with TRBJ1-3, with D possibly matching TRBD1 (6 bases). The CDR3 DNA reads as TGTGCCAGCACCCAGGGGATAGTGCAGGGAAACACCATATATTTT. Protein: CASTQGIVQGNTIYF.